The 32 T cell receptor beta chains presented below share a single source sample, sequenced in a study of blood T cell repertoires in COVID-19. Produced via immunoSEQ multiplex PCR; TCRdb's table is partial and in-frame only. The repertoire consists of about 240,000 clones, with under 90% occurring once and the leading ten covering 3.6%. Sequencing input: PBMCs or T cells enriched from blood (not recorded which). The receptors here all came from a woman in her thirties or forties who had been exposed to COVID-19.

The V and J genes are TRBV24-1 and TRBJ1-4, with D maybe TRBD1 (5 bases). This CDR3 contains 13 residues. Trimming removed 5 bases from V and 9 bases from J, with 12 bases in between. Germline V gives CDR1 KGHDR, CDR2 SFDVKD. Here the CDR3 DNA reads TGTGCCACCAGTGTCGGGACTGATAAAAAACTGTTTTTT. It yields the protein CATSVGTDKKLFF.

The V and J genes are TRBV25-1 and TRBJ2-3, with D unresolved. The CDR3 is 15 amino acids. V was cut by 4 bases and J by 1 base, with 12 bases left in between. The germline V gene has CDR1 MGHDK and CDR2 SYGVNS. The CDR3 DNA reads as TGTGCCAGCAGTGCCTCTTCTACCGGCACAGATACGCAGTATTTT. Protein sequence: CASSASSTGTDTQYF.

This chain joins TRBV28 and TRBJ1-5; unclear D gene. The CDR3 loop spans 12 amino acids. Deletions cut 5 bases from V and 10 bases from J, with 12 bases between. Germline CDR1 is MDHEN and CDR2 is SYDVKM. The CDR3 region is CASSTGFGPQHF. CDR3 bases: TGTGCCAGCAGTACGGGGTTTGGCCCCCAGCATTTT.

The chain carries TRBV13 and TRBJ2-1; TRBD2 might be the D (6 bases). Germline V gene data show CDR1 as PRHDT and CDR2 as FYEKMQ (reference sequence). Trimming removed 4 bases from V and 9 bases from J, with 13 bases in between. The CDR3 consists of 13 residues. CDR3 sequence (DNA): TGTGCCAGCAGCTCGGACTACGCGGGTGAGCAGTTCTTC. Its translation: CASSSDYAGEQFF.

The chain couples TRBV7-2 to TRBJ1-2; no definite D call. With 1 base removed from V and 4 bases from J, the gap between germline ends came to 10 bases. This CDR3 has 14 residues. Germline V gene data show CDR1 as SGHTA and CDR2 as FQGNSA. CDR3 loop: CASSLEARVYGYTF. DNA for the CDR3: TGTGCCAGCAGCTTAGAGGCCCGGGTCTATGGCTACACCTTC.

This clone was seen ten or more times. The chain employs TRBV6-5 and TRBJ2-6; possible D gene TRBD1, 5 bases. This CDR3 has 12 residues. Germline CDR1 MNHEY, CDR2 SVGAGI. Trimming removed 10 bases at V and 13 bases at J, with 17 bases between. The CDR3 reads CAISTARQVLTF. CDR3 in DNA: TGTGCCATATCGACAGCCCGACAAGTCCTGACTTTC.

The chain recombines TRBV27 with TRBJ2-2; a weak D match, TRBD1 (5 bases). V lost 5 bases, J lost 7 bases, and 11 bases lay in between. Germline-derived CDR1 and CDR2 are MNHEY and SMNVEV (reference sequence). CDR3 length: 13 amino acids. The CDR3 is CASSEQGVGELFF. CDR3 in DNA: TGTGCCAGCAGTGAGCAGGGTGTCGGGGAGCTGTTTTTT.

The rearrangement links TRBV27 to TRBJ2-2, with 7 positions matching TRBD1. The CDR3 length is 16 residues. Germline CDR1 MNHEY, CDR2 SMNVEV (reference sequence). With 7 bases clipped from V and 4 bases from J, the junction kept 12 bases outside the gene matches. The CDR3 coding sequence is TGTGCCAGCATGGGTGGAGCGACAGGGTCCACCGGGGAGCTGTTTTTT. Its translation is CASMGGATGSTGELFF.

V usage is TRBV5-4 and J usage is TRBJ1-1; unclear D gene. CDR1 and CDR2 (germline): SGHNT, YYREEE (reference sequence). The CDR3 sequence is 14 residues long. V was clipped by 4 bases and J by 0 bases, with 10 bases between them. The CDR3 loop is CASSQQQLNTEAFF. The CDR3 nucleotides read TGTGCCAGCAGCCAACAACAGCTGAACACTGAAGCTTTCTTT.

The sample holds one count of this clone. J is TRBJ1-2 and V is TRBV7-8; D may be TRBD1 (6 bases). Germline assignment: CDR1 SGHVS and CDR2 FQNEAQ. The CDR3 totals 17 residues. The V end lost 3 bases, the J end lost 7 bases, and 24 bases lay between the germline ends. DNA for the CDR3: TGTGCCAGCAGCTTTTCCCCGGGTGAGCCGGGACACACTGGCTACACCTTC. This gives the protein CASSFSPGEPGHTGYTF. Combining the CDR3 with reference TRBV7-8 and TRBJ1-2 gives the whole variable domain GAGVSQSPRYKVAKRGQDVALRCDPISGHVSLFWYQQALGQGPEFLTYFQNEAQLDKSGLPSDRFFAERPEGSVSTLKIQRTQQEDSAVYLCASSFSPGEPGHTGYTFGSGTRLTVV.

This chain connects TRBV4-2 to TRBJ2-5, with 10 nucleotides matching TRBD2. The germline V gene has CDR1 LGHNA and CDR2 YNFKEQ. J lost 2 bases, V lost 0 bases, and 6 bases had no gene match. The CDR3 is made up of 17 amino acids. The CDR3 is CASSQEFSGGWQETQYF. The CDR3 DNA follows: TGTGCCAGCAGCCAAGAATTTAGCGGGGGGTGGCAAGAGACCCAGTACTTC.

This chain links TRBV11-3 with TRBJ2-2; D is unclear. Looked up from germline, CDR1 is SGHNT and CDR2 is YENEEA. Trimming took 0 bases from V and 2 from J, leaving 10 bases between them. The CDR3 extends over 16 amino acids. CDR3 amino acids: CASSLDGYSNTGELFF. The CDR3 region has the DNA TGTGCCAGCAGCTTAGATGGGTACAGTAACACCGGGGAGCTGTTTTTT. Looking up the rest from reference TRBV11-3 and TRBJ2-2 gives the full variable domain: EAGVVQSPRYKIIEKKQPVAFWCNPISGHNTLYWYLQNLGQGPELLIRYENEEAVDDSQLPKDRFSAERLKGVDSTLKIQPAELGDSAVYLCASSLDGYSNTGELFFGEGSRLTVL.

DNA of the CDR3: TGTGCCAGCAGTTTGACTAGCGGGGGGCTTATAAGCTCCTACAATGAGCAGTTCTTC. Its translation: CASSLTSGGLISSYNEQFF. The chain employs TRBV6-4 and TRBJ2-1; 13 bases are shared with TRBD2. V lost 5 bases, J lost 0 bases, and 10 bases stayed unmatched. This CDR3 is 19 amino acids long. The germline V gene has CDR1 MRHNA and CDR2 SNTAGT.

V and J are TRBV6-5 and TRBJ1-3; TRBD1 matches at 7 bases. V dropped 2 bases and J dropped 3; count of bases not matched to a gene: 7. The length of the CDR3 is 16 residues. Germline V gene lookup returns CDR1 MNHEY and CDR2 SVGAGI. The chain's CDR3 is CASSYTGVASGNTIYF. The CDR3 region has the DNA TGTGCCAGCAGTTACACAGGGGTAGCGAGTGGAAACACCATATATTTT.

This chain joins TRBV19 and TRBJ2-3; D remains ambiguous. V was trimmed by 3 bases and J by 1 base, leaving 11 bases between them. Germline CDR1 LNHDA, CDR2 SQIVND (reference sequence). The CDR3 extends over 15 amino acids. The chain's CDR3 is CASSIGVARTDTQYF. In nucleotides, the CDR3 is TGTGCCAGTAGTATCGGAGTCGCCCGCACAGATACGCAGTATTTT.

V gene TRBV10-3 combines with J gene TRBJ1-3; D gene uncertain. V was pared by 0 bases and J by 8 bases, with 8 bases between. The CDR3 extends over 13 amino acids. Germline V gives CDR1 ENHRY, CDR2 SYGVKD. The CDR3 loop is CAISESASDTIYF. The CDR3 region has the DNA TGTGCCATCAGTGAGTCCGCCTCGGACACCATATATTTT.

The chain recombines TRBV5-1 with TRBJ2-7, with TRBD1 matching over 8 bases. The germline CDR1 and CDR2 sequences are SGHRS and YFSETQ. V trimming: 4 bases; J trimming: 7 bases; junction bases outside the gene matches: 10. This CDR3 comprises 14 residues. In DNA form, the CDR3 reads TGCGCCAGCAGCCTCGGACAGGGAAGGAGGGAGCAGTACTTC. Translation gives CASSLGQGRREQYF.

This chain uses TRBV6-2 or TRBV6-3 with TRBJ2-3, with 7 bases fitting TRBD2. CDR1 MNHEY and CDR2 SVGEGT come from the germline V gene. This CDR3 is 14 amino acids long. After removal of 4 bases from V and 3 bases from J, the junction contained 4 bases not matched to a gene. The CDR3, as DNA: TGTGCCAGCAGTTTACGGACTAGGACAGATACGCAGTATTTT. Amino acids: CASSLRTRTDTQYF.

CDR3 DNA sequence: TGTGCCTGGACTCGACAGGCCAGAAGCCATTCACCCCTCCACTTT. Translating it yields CAWTRQARSHSPLHF. The V and J genes are TRBV30 and TRBJ1-6; maybe TRBD1 (6 bases). The length of the CDR3 is 15 residues. Germline V gene lookup returns CDR1 GTSNPN and CDR2 SVGIG (reference sequence). V lost 4 bases and J 8 bases, leaving 18 bases between the germline ends. The full variable domain, with the rest looked up from reference TRBV30 and TRBJ1-6, is SQTIHQWPATLVQPVGSPLSLECTVEGTSNPNLYWYRQAAGRGLQLLFYSVGIGQISSEVPQNLSASRPQDRQFILSSKKLLLSDSGFYLCAWTRQARSHSPLHFGNGTRLTVT.

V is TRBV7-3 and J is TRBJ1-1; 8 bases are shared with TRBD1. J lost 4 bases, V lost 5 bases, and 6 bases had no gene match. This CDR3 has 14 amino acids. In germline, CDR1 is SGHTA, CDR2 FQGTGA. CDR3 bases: TGTGCCAGCAGCCCGTCAACAGGGGGCACTGAAGCTTTCTTT. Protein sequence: CASSPSTGGTEAFF.

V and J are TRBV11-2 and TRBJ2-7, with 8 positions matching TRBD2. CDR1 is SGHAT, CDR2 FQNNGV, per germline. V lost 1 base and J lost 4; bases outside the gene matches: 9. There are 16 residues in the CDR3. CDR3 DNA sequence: TGTGCCAGCAGCTTAGCCCCCCGGGGGGGCCATTACGAGCAGTACTTC. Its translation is CASSLAPRGGHYEQYF.

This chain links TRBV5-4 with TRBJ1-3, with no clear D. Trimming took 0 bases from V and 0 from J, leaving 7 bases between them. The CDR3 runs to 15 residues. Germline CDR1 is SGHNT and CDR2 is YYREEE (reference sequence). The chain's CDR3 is CASSLGTVSGNTIYF. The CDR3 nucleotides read TGTGCCAGCAGCTTGGGCACAGTCTCTGGAAACACCATATATTTT.

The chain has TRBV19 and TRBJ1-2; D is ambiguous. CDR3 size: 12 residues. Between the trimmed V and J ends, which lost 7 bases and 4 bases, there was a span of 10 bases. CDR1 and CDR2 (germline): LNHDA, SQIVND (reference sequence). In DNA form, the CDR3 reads TGTGCCAGTACGGGGAGTCCCTATGGCTACACCTTC. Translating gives CASTGSPYGYTF.

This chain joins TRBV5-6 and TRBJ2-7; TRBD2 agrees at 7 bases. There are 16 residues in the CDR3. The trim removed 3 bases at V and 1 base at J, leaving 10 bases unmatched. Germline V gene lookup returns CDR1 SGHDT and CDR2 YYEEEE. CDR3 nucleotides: TGTGCCAGCAGCTCCCCTGGGAGGGATCCTTCCTACGAGCAGTACTTC. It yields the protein CASSSPGRDPSYEQYF.

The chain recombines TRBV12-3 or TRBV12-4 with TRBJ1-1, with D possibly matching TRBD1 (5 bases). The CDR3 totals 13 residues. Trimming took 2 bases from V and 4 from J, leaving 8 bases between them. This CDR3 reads CASSLWGPTEAFF. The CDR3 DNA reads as TGTGCCAGCAGTTTATGGGGCCCCACTGAAGCTTTCTTT.

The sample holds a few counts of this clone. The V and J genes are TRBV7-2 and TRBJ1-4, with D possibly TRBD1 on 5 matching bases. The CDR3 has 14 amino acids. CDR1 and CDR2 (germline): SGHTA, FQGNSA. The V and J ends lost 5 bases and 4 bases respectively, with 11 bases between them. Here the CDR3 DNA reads TGTGCCAGCAGCAGGGGAAGGGATAATGAAAAACTGTTTTTT. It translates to CASSRGRDNEKLFF.

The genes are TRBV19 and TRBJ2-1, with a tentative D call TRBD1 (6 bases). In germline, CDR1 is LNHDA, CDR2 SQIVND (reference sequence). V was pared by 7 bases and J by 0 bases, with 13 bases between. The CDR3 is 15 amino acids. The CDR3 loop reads CASNYGGLSYNEQFF. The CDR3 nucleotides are TGTGCCAGTAATTATGGGGGCCTCTCCTACAATGAGCAGTTCTTC.

CDR3 sequence reads: CASRRGMREKLFF. The CDR3 coding sequence is TGTGCCAGTAGACGGGGAATGCGTGAAAAACTGTTTTTT. The V and J genes are TRBV19 and TRBJ1-4; no reliable D call. The CDR3 covers 13 residues. V lost 6 bases and J lost 7, with 12 bases in between. Per the germline V gene, CDR1 is LNHDA and CDR2 is SQIVND (reference sequence). The whole variable domain, filled in from reference TRBV19 and TRBJ1-4, reads DGGITQSPKYLFRKEGQNVTLSCEQNLNHDAMYWYRQDPGQGLRLIYYSQIVNDFQKGDIAEGYSVSREKKESFPLTVTSAQKNPTAFYLCASRRGMREKLFFGSGTQLSVL.

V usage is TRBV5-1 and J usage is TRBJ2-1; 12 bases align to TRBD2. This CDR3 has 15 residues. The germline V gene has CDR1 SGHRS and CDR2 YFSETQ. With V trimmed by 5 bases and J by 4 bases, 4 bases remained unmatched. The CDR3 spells CASSELAGGYNEQFF. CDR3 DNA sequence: TGCGCCAGCAGTGAACTAGCGGGGGGTTACAATGAGCAGTTCTTC. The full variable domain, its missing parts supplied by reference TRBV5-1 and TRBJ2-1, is KAGVTQTPRYLIKTRGQQVTLSCSPISGHRSVSWYQQTPGQGLQFLFEYFSETQRNKGNFPGRFSGRQFSNSRSEMNVSTLELGDSALYLCASSELAGGYNEQFFGPGTRLTVL.

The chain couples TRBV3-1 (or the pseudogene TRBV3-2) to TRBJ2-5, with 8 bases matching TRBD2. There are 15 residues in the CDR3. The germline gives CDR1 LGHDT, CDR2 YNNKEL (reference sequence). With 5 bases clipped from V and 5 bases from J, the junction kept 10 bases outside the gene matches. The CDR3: CASSFFGGAGETQYF. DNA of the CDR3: TGTGCCAGCAGCTTCTTCGGGGGGGCCGGGGAGACCCAGTACTTC.

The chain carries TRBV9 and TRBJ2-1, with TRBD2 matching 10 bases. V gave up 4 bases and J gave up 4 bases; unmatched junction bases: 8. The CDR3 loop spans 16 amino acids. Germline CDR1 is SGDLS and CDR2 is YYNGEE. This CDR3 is CASSFRTSGAYNEQFF. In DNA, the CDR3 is TGTGCCAGCAGCTTTAGGACTAGCGGTGCTTACAATGAGCAGTTCTTC.

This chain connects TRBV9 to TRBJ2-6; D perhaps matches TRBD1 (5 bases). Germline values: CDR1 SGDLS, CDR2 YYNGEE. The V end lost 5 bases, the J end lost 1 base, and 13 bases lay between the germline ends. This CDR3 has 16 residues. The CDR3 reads CASSQSQESGANVLTF. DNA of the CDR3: TGTGCCAGCAGTCAGTCACAGGAATCTGGGGCCAACGTCCTGACTTTC.